The 27 T cell receptor beta chains presented below share a single source sample, sequenced in a study of the immune and genomic landscape of osteosarcoma. Here immunoSEQ multiplex PCR was the method, and the copy in TCRdb shows in-frame clones only, minus some. The profile shows approximately 2,700 clones, 72% of them singletons. The sequenced sample consisted of tumor tissue from a local recurrence in the femur. These receptors were collected from a man aged 18-30 years with osteosarcoma.

The chain couples TRBV2 to TRBJ2-5, with D maybe TRBD2 (5 bases). Germline V gives CDR1 SNHLY, CDR2 FYNNEI. The CDR3 length is 14 residues. Trimming took off 2 bases at V and 6 bases at J, with 13 bases between the two ends. The CDR3 DNA reads TGTGCCAGCAGTGAACAGATTGGGAGCCAGACCCAGTACTTC. It yields the protein CASSEQIGSQTQYF. Drawing the rest from reference TRBV2 and TRBJ2-5, the complete variable domain is EPEVTQTPSHQVTQMGQEVILRCVPISNHLYFYWYRQILGQKVEFLVSFYNNEISEKSEIFDDQFSVERPDGSNFTLKIRSTKLEDSAMYFCASSEQIGSQTQYFGPGTRLLVL.

The chain recombines TRBV2 with TRBJ2-7; D is ambiguous. CDR3 length: 11 amino acids. Germline loops: CDR1 SNHLY, CDR2 FYNNEI. Trimming took off 6 bases at V and 6 bases at J, with 9 bases between the two ends. The CDR3 DNA sequence: TGTGCCAGCAGCCAGCTCTCCGAGCAGTACTTC. Its translation: CASSQLSEQYF.

In this sample, this clone turned up a few times. The chain couples TRBV20-1 to TRBJ1-1; D gene unclear. V lost 5 bases to trimming and J lost 1 base, with 5 bases between them. Germline V gives CDR1 DFQATT, CDR2 SNEGSKA (reference sequence). The CDR3 loop spans 11 amino acids. In DNA form, the CDR3 reads TGCAGTGCTCAGTGGAACACTGAAGCTTTCTTT. It is translated as CSAQWNTEAFF.

V and J are TRBV9 and TRBJ2-2; 8 nucleotides line up with TRBD1. V lost 3 bases, J lost 3 bases, and 10 bases stayed unmatched. The CDR3 has 17 residues. Germline V gives CDR1 SGDLS, CDR2 YYNGEE. CDR3 sequence: CASSAGWTGFDTGELFF. CDR3 in DNA: TGTGCCAGCAGCGCAGGGTGGACAGGGTTTGACACCGGGGAGCTGTTTTTT. The full variable domain, with the rest looked up from reference TRBV9 and TRBJ2-2, is DSGVTQTPKHLITATGQRVTLRCSPRSGDLSVYWYQQSLDQGLQFLIQYYNGEERAKGNILERFSAQQFPDLHSELNLSSLELGDSALYFCASSAGWTGFDTGELFFGEGSRLTVL.

CDR3 amino acids: CASRPLFPRGTGELFF. The CDR3 nucleotides read TGTGCCAGCAGGCCCCTATTTCCTCGGGGAACCGGGGAGCTGTTTTTT. V is TRBV6-6 and J is TRBJ2-2, with D maybe TRBD2 (5 bases). Germline V gene data show CDR1 as MNHNY and CDR2 as SVGAGI (reference sequence). Trimming pared 6 bases from V and 5 bases from J, leaving 19 bases between. The CDR3 is 16 residues long.

In this sample, this clone turned up a few times. The genes are TRBV19 and TRBJ1-3, with 8 bases lining up with TRBD1. The CDR3 runs to 14 residues. The germline CDR1 and CDR2 sequences are LNHDA and SQIVND (reference sequence). V was clipped by 10 bases and J by 0 bases; unmatched bases: 5. The CDR3 reads CATRDRISGNTIYF. Here the CDR3 DNA reads TGTGCCACCAGGGACAGGATCTCTGGAAACACCATATATTTT. The whole variable domain, remainder taken from reference TRBV19 and TRBJ1-3, is DGGITQSPKYLFRKEGQNVTLSCEQNLNHDAMYWYRQDPGQGLRLIYYSQIVNDFQKGDIAEGYSVSREKKESFPLTVTSAQKNPTAFYLCATRDRISGNTIYFGEGSWLTVV.

V gene TRBV19 combines with J gene TRBJ2-7, with TRBD2 identical over 10 bases. Germline loops: CDR1 LNHDA, CDR2 SQIVND (reference sequence). The length of the CDR3 is 15 residues. V was pared by 3 bases and J by 2 bases, with 4 bases of the junction left unmatched. CDR3 region: CASSILLAGTYEQYF. CDR3 nucleotides: TGTGCCAGTAGTATCCTACTAGCGGGGACCTACGAGCAGTACTTC.

The chain joins TRBV28 to TRBJ1-5; D is unresolved. This CDR3 comprises 15 residues. Germline CDR1 reads MDHEN; CDR2 reads SYDVKM. The V end lost 3 bases, the J end lost 3 bases, and 12 bases lay between the germline ends. The CDR3 DNA sequence: TGTGCCAGCAGTTTCTCGGGCAGTTTCAATCAGCCCCAGCATTTT. This gives the protein CASSFSGSFNQPQHF.

This CDR3 reads CASSLSLAGGQELAKNIQYF. The CDR3 bases are TGTGCCAGCAGTTTATCACTAGCGGGAGGCCAGGAACTAGCCAAAAACATTCAGTACTTC. The rearrangement uses TRBV28 and TRBJ2-4; 12 nucleotides agree with TRBD2. This CDR3 is built from 20 residues. J gave up 0 bases and V 1 base, and 10 bases lay outside the gene matches. The germline V gene has CDR1 MDHEN and CDR2 SYDVKM.

The chain uses TRBV29-1 and TRBJ2-7, with TRBD2 identical over 8 bases. J lost 3 bases, V lost 2 bases, and 6 bases had no gene match. Germline lookup yields CDR1 SQVTM and CDR2 ANQGSEA. The CDR3 extends over 14 amino acids. The CDR3 here is CSVESGGFGYEQYF. CDR3 nucleotide sequence: TGCAGCGTTGAATCGGGGGGGTTCGGCTACGAGCAGTACTTC.

V gene TRBV10-3 combines with J gene TRBJ1-1; D gene unclear. CDR3 length: 14 residues. From germline, CDR1 is ENHRY and CDR2 SYGVKD. Trimming took off 0 bases at V and 1 base at J, with 6 bases between the two ends. CDR3: CAISESWGNTEAFF. CDR3 sequence (DNA): TGTGCCATCAGTGAGTCGTGGGGGAACACTGAAGCTTTCTTT.

The chain recombines TRBV28 with TRBJ2-2; either TRBD1 or TRBD2 may supply D (6 bases each). Per germline, CDR1 MDHEN and CDR2 SYDVKM. V was cut by 6 bases and J by 1 base, with 9 bases left in between. This CDR3 has 14 residues. The CDR3 is CASREGGNTGELFF. DNA for the CDR3: TGTGCCAGCAGGGAGGGGGGGAACACCGGGGAGCTGTTTTTT.

The sample holds one count of this clone. The chain carries TRBV5-1 and TRBJ1-1; D call uncertain. The germline V gene encodes CDR1 SGHRS and CDR2 YFSETQ. Trimming cost V 1 base and J 1 base, with 8 bases left between them. CDR3 length: 14 amino acids. In DNA form, the CDR3 reads TGCGCCAGCAGCTTGCGAGAGGCGAACACTGAAGCTTTCTTT. It translates to CASSLREANTEAFF.

The CDR3 bases are TGTGCCAGCAGTTCGGGGGACAATGAGCAGTTCTTC. It yields the protein CASSSGDNEQFF. This chain links TRBV6-4 with TRBJ2-1, with D possibly TRBD2 on 6 matching bases. The length of the CDR3 is 12 residues. Germline lookup yields CDR1 MRHNA and CDR2 SNTAGT. Trimming cost V 5 bases and J 5 bases, with 7 bases left between them.

The chain has TRBV5-5 and TRBJ2-7; no definite D call. V was pared by 0 bases and J by 0 bases, with 10 bases between. The CDR3 spans 15 residues. Per the germline V gene, CDR1 is SGHKS and CDR2 is YYEKEE (reference sequence). In nucleotides, the CDR3 is TGTGCCAGCAGCTTGGCCGGGTGGAGCTCCTACGAGCAGTACTTC. It codes for CASSLAGWSSYEQYF.

This chain connects TRBV11-3 to TRBJ2-5; 13 bases fit TRBD2. The CDR3 consists of 16 residues. Looked up from germline, CDR1 is SGHNT and CDR2 is YENEEA. V was pared by 4 bases and J by 4 bases, with 6 bases of the junction left unmatched. CDR3 sequence reads: CASSSGLAGDVETQYF. The CDR3 DNA reads TGTGCCAGCAGCTCAGGACTAGCGGGAGACGTAGAGACCCAGTACTTC. The full variable domain, rest sourced from reference TRBV11-3 and TRBJ2-5, is EAGVVQSPRYKIIEKKQPVAFWCNPISGHNTLYWYLQNLGQGPELLIRYENEEAVDDSQLPKDRFSAERLKGVDSTLKIQPAELGDSAVYLCASSSGLAGDVETQYFGPGTRLLVL.

This CDR3 reads CASSPGEGHHSGNTIYF. CDR3 nucleotide sequence: TGTGCCAGCTCTCCCGGAGAGGGTCACCACTCTGGAAACACCATATATTTT. The V and J genes are TRBV18 and TRBJ1-3; D is undetermined. Germline CDR1 and CDR2: KGHSH and LQKENI. CDR3 size: 17 residues. V was cut by 6 bases and J by 0 bases, with 18 bases left in between.

The chain has TRBV6-1 and TRBJ2-7; TRBD2 matches 10 bases. The CDR3 is made up of 14 amino acids. V shed 3 bases and J 2 bases; nucleotides not matched to a gene: 1. The V gene's germline CDR1 is MNHNS and CDR2 SASEGT. This CDR3 reads CASSESGRAYEQYF. DNA of the CDR3: TGTGCCAGCAGTGAGAGCGGGAGGGCCTACGAGCAGTACTTC.

This chain uses TRBV5-6 with TRBJ1-2; TRBD1 might be the D (5 bases). Trimming shortened V by 1 base and J by 7 bases, and 23 bases separated the two germline ends. Looked up from germline, CDR1 is SGHDT and CDR2 is YYEEEE. This CDR3 spans 17 amino acids. CDR3 DNA sequence: TGTGCCAGCAGCTTGTCGGGCAGAGGGACGGTGGGTGGTGGCTACACCTTC. It is translated as CASSLSGRGTVGGGYTF. The full variable domain, with the rest looked up from reference TRBV5-6 and TRBJ1-2, is DAGVTQSPTHLIKTRGQQVTLRCSPKSGHDTVSWYQQALGQGPQFIFQYYEEEERQRGNFPDRFSGHQFPNYSSELNVNALLLGDSALYLCASSLSGRGTVGGGYTFGSGTRLTVV.

The V and J genes are TRBV4-1 and TRBJ2-7, with TRBD1 matching over 9 bases. CDR1 and CDR2 (germline): MGHRA, YSYEKL. This CDR3 region has 18 residues. Germline trimming cut 0 bases from V and 0 bases from J; bases unmatched to any gene: 9. CDR3 DNA: TGCGCCAGCAGCCAAGATCCCCGGACAGGGGAAACCTCCTACGAGCAGTACTTC. Translating gives CASSQDPRTGETSYEQYF.

The V gene is TRBV27, the J gene TRBJ2-1; maybe TRBD1 (6 bases). Germline V CDR1 and CDR2: MNHEY, SMNVEV (reference sequence). Trimming removed 7 bases from V and 7 bases from J, with 20 bases in between. The length of the CDR3 is 15 residues. The CDR3 here is CASNRLGAEGNEQFF. The CDR3, as DNA: TGTGCCAGCAACCGCCTGGGGGCTGAGGGGAATGAGCAGTTCTTC.

This clone appeared a single time. This rearrangement joins TRBV5-1 to TRBJ2-7; 8 bases are a match to TRBD1. The V and J ends lost 5 bases and 0 bases, in that order; junction bases with no gene match: 10. Germline V lookup: CDR1 SGHRS, CDR2 YFSETQ. The CDR3 length is 16 residues. The DNA of the CDR3 is TGCGCCAGCAGTAACAAGGACAGGGTGGCCTCCTACGAGCAGTACTTC. Its protein product is CASSNKDRVASYEQYF.

This chain uses TRBV30 with TRBJ2-7, with no clear D. Germline loops: CDR1 GTSNPN, CDR2 SVGIG (reference sequence). The V end was cut by 3 bases, the J end by 1 base, with 13 bases between. The CDR3 consists of 14 residues. CDR3 nucleotides: TGTGCCTGGAGCAGGCTACGTACGTCCTACGAGCAGTACTTC. It translates to CAWSRLRTSYEQYF.

The chain carries TRBV5-5 and TRBJ2-5, with TRBD1 matching over 9 bases. This CDR3 spans 13 amino acids. V lost 4 bases to trimming and J lost 6 bases; unmatched junction nucleotides: 4. CDR1 is SGHKS, CDR2 YYEKEE, per germline (reference sequence). The CDR3 loop reads CASSADRGQTQYF. The CDR3 DNA reads as TGTGCCAGCAGCGCGGACAGGGGACAGACCCAGTACTTC.

The chain joins TRBV10-3 to TRBJ1-2, with 11 bases fitting TRBD1. CDR1 and CDR2 from the germline V gene are ENHRY and SYGVKD. The CDR3 spans 13 residues. The V and J ends lost 6 bases and 7 bases, in that order; junction bases with no gene match: 4. The CDR3 loop reads CAIRGQGEAGYTF. CDR3 nucleotides: TGTGCCATCAGGGGACAGGGGGAGGCTGGCTACACCTTC.

This clone turned up a few times. V usage is TRBV2 and J usage is TRBJ2-7, with 8 bases fitting TRBD2. The CDR3 length is 14 residues. The V and J ends lost 5 bases and 0 bases, in that order; junction bases with no gene match: 3. In germline, CDR1 is SNHLY, CDR2 FYNNEI. The CDR3 spells CASSFSGTSYEQYF. Here the CDR3 DNA reads TGTGCCAGCAGTTTTAGCGGGACCTCCTACGAGCAGTACTTC.

The rearrangement joins TRBV27 to TRBJ1-5; D might be TRBD1 (6 bases). Germline assignment: CDR1 MNHEY and CDR2 SMNVEV (reference sequence). The CDR3 loop spans 17 amino acids. The V gene lost 8 bases and the J gene lost 2 bases, with 22 bases spanning the gap. CDR3 protein: CASASRSQGRGNQPQHF. The CDR3 nucleotides read TGTGCCAGCGCCTCCCGAAGCCAGGGGCGAGGCAATCAGCCCCAGCATTTT.